This is a list of T cell receptor beta chains from one sample in a study of cytomegalovirus exposure and HLA in healthy donors. Clones were read by immunoSEQ multiplex PCR, and TCRdb kept only the in-frame ones, dropping some. In the table there are about 88,000 clones, approximately 90% of which are singletons. The sample consisted of PBMCs. These TCRs come from a man in his late teens or twenties in good health and CMV-seronegative. Both conserved end residues are part of each CDR3. The D gene is left open where the match is weak. Expanded clones get a size class; other rows say once, few or many, or leave the size out.

>.|TRBJ1-2|.|TRBV28
TGTGCCAGCAGTTGGGGAGGGAGCTATGGCTACACCTTC
CASSWGGSYGYTF
>.|TRBJ2-7|TRBD1|TRBV11-1
TGTACCAGCAGCTTAGGGGACAGGGGACGGTTCTACGAGCAGTACTTC
CTSSLGDRGRFYEQYF
>.|TRBJ2-1|TRBD1|TRBV7-2
TGTGCCAGCAGCCAAGGGACAGGGAAAGTCGATGAGCAGTTCTTC
CASSQGTGKVDEQFF
>.|TRBJ2-1|TRBD2|TRBV2
TGTGCCAGCAGTGATGGGTCGAAGCGGGAGTGGAATGAGCAGTTCTTC
CASSDGSKREWNEQFF
>.|TRBJ1-1|.|TRBV18
TGTGCCAGCTCACGACACCCACAGGACATGAACACTGAAGCTTTCTTT
CASSRHPQDMNTEAFF
>.|TRBJ1-1|TRBD1|TRBV9
TGTGCCAGCAGCCCTCGACAGGGGGCGAGTACTGAAGCTTTCTTT
CASSPRQGASTEAFF
>.|TRBJ2-3|.|TRBV6-6
TGTGCCAGCAGTTTCCAACTTACAGATACGCAGTATTTT
CASSFQLTDTQYF
>.|TRBJ2-7|TRBD1|TRBV4-2
TGTGCCAGCAGCCAAGGGCAGGGGGCGGTCTACGAGCAGCACTTC
CASSQGQGAVYEQHF
>.|TRBJ2-7|TRBD2|TRBV5-4
TGTGCCAGCAGCTTGTCGACTAGCGGGGGATACGAGCAGTACTTC
CASSLSTSGGYEQYF
>once|TRBJ2-7|TRBD1|TRBV9
TGTGCCAGCAGCCCAGGTTCCGGGACAGGGGTGAACGAGCAGTACTTC
CASSPGSGTGVNEQYF
>.|TRBJ2-2|TRBD2|TRBV6-6
TGTGCCGGAGGGAAGGCGGGAGGGACCGGGGAGCTGTTTTTT
CAGGKAGGTGELFF
>.|TRBJ2-2|TRBD2|TRBV5-1
TGCGCCAGCAGTTACGGGAGGAGGAACACCGGGGAGCTGTTTTTT
CASSYGRRNTGELFF
>.|TRBJ2-7|.|TRBV25-1
TGTGCCAGCCAGGCAGACGGCAGCTACTACGAGCAGTACTTC
CASQADGSYYEQYF
>.|TRBJ2-2|.|TRBV5-1
TGCGCCAGCAGCTTGGGACAGTTCACCGGGGAGCTGTTTTTT
CASSLGQFTGELFF
>.|TRBJ1-2|TRBD1|TRBV28
TGTGCCAGCAGTACCTCCGGGACAGGGGATGGCTACACCTTC
CASSTSGTGDGYTF
>.|TRBJ2-3|.|TRBV4-1
TGCGCCAGCAGCCAAGGTGTATTAGCGGTCTCTAGCACAGATGCGCAGTATTTT
CASSQGVLAVSSTDAQYF
>few|TRBJ2-2|TRBD1|TRBV7-9
TGTGCCTGGAGGGACAGGGTCATCGCCGGGGAGCTGTTTTTT
CAWRDRVIAGELFF
>.|TRBJ2-7|TRBD1|TRBV2
TGTGCCAGCAGTCTCACCCGGGACAGGGTTACCTACGAGCAGTACTTC
CASSLTRDRVTYEQYF
>once|TRBJ1-2|.|TRBV5-1
TGCGCCAGCAGCTTGGACAGGGATTATGGCTACACCTTC
CASSLDRDYGYTF
>.|TRBJ1-2|.|TRBV5-4
TGTGCCAGCAGCTTGGAAGCGGGGGACTATGGCTACACCTTC
CASSLEAGDYGYTF
>.|TRBJ1-1|.|TRBV4-1
TGCGCCAGCAGCCAAGTCCAGGGGAGGGACACTGAAGCTTTCTTT
CASSQVQGRDTEAFF
>.|TRBJ2-7|.|TRBV18
TGTGCCAGCTCACCGACAGTTTCCTACGAGCAGTACTTC
CASSPTVSYEQYF
>.|TRBJ2-7|TRBD1|TRBV5-4
TGTGCCAGCAGCTCACGACAGGGCGAGCAGTACTTC
CASSSRQGEQYF